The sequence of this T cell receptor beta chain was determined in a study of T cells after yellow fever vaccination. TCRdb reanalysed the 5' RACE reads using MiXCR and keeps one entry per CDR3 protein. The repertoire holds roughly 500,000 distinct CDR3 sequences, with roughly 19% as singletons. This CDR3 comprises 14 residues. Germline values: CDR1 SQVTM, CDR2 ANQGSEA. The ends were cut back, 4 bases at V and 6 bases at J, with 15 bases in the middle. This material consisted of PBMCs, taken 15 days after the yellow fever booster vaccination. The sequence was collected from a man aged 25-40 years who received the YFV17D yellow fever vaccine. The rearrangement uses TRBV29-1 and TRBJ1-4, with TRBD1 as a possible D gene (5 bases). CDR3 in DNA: TGCAGCGTTGGAGTTCGATCCAGGGATGAAAAACTGTTTTTT. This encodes CSVGVRSRDEKLFF. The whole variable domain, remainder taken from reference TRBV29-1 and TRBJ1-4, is SAVISQKPSRDICQRGTSLTIQCQVDSQVTMMFWYRQQPGQSLTLIATANQGSEATYESGFVIDKFPISRPNLTFSTLTVSNMSPEDSSIYLCSVGVRSRDEKLFFGSGTQLSVL.